Included here is one T cell receptor (beta chain) sequence, with context. Its target is unknown. The PCR had 60 Vbeta and 13 Jbeta primers. The table came from immunoSEQ multiplex PCR; TCRdb's copy has only in-frame clones and leaves some out. The sample consists of 120,000 or so clones, about 80% of them appearing once. The germline V gene encodes CDR1 MNHEY and CDR2 SVGAGI. The V gene lost 5 bases and the J gene lost 6 bases, with 12 bases spanning the gap. The CDR3 length is 13 residues. These data come from a study of cytomegalovirus exposure and HLA in healthy donors. Looking at the study overall: Falling in the Caucasian-associated ancestry cluster were 80% to 90% of around 370 genotyped donors.

Study-wide findings and caveats: There were a few CMV-associated chains whose specificity for CMV antigens was confirmed in vitro. The study designated fewer than 200 TCR beta chains cytomegalovirus-associated.

Healthy people donating bone marrow made up the donors. The sequence was collected from a man in his forties in good health and CMV-seronegative. The sequenced material came from PBMCs. V and J are TRBV6-5 and TRBJ2-3; tentative D call: TRBD2 (5 bases). CDR3 in DNA: TGTGCCAGCAGTCGAGGGATGGGGGATACGCAGTATTTT. Protein: CASSRGMGDTQYF.